One and the same sample provided the 20 T cell receptor beta chains below, sequenced in a study of cytomegalovirus exposure and HLA in healthy donors. Researchers ran the PCR with 60 Vbeta and 13 Jbeta primers. The repertoire was sequenced with immunoSEQ multiplex PCR; TCRdb's copy has only in-frame clones and lacks some. The sample contains about 130,000 clones, roughly 70% of which appear only once. Material for sequencing was PBMCs. Receptor source: a man younger than 45 in good health and CMV-seronegative.

The chain is built from TRBV29-1 and TRBJ2-1; a weak D match, TRBD2 (5 bases). V was pared by 3 bases and J by 1 base, with 10 bases between. Germline V lookup: CDR1 SQVTM, CDR2 ANQGSEA. CDR3 length: 14 amino acids. The CDR3 loop reads CSVEWRVSYNEQFF. CDR3 in DNA: TGCAGCGTTGAGTGGCGGGTATCCTACAATGAGCAGTTCTTC.

The rearrangement uses TRBV7-6 and TRBJ2-1, with D maybe TRBD1 (6 bases). CDR1 is SGHVS and CDR2 is FNYEAQ in the germline V gene. This CDR3 spans 11 amino acids. Deletions cut 5 bases from V and 8 bases from J, with 7 bases between. The CDR3 DNA reads as TGTGCCAGCAGCCCAGGGGATGAGCAGTTCTTC. It codes for CASSPGDEQFF.

This clone has only a few counts. This chain links TRBV6-5 with TRBJ2-2, with TRBD1 identical over 9 bases. This CDR3 has 15 amino acids. Germline CDR1 reads MNHEY; CDR2 reads SVGAGI. The V and J ends lost 4 bases and 6 bases, in that order; junction bases with no gene match: 6. CDR3 DNA sequence: TGTGCCAGCAGTTTCCGGGACAGGGCGGCCGGGGAGCTGTTTTTT. Its translation: CASSFRDRAAGELFF.

The chain is built from TRBV5-5 and TRBJ1-2, with D possibly TRBD1 on 6 matching bases. The V gene's germline CDR1 is SGHKS and CDR2 YYEKEE (reference sequence). The CDR3 consists of 11 residues. CDR3 DNA: TGTGCTTCAGGACAGAACTATGGCTACACCTTC. This translates into CASGQNYGYTF.

This clone occurred once. The chain has TRBV9 and TRBJ2-1; no definite D call. Germline V gene sequence: CDR1 SGDLS, CDR2 YYNGEE. The CDR3 has 15 amino acids. V lost 4 bases to trimming and J lost 0 bases, with 11 bases between them. The DNA of the CDR3 is TGTGCCAGCAGCCCCTTTTGGAGCTCCTACAATGAGCAGTTCTTC. This codes for CASSPFWSSYNEQFF.

The chain recombines TRBV6-4 with TRBJ2-3; the match to TRBD2 covers 10 bases. Germline V CDR1 and CDR2: MRHNA, SNTAGT. The CDR3 consists of 17 residues. Unmatched junction bases numbered 8, after V lost 5 bases and J lost 0 bases. The CDR3 sequence is CASSSSPTSGSTDTQYF. The DNA for the CDR3 is TGTGCCAGCAGTTCCTCCCCGACTAGCGGGAGCACAGATACGCAGTATTTT.

This chain connects TRBV30 to TRBJ1-5, with D maybe TRBD1 (5 bases). Germline-derived CDR1 and CDR2 are GTSNPN and SVGIG (reference sequence). This CDR3 spans 13 amino acids. Written as DNA, the CDR3 is TGTGCTCTGGACAAGGGTTACAATCAGCCCCAGCATTTT. Its translation is CALDKGYNQPQHF.

V gene TRBV6-6 combines with J gene TRBJ2-1, with D possibly matching TRBD2 (6 bases). CDR3 length: 13 residues. V shed 6 bases and J shed 5 bases, with 11 bases lying between them. The germline gives CDR1 MNHNY, CDR2 SVGAGI (reference sequence). CDR3 sequence reads: CASRGLQDNEQFF. The CDR3 coding sequence is TGTGCCAGCAGAGGACTACAAGACAATGAGCAGTTCTTC.

This chain links TRBV5-1 with TRBJ1-2; D uncertain. The V end lost 2 bases, the J end lost 8 bases, and 16 bases lay between the germline ends. Germline CDR1 SGHRS, CDR2 YFSETQ. The CDR3 covers 14 residues. CDR3 in amino acids: CASSFESGRRGYTF. CDR3 nucleotides: TGCGCCAGCAGCTTTGAGTCCGGGAGACGGGGCTACACCTTC.

This chain links TRBV6-5 with TRBJ2-7, with 9 bases fitting TRBD1. The CDR3 covers 14 residues. V trimming: 5 bases; J trimming: 3 bases; junction bases outside the gene matches: 5. The germline CDR1 and CDR2 sequences are MNHEY and SVGAGI. Here the CDR3 DNA reads TGTGCCAGCAGTCGCCGGGACAGGGTCTACGAGCAGTACTTC. Translating it yields CASSRRDRVYEQYF.

In its sample, this clone was seen once. For the CDR3, the DNA is TGTGCCAGCAGCTTGGCAGGGATCGGCTCCTACGAGCAGTACTTC. This codes for CASSLAGIGSYEQYF. The V and J genes are TRBV7-9 and TRBJ2-7; TRBD1 might be the D (5 bases). CDR3 length: 15 amino acids. Germline-derived CDR1 and CDR2 are SEHNR and FQNEAQ (reference sequence). V was pared by 3 bases and J by 0 bases, with 12 bases between. Drawing the rest from reference TRBV7-9 and TRBJ2-7, the complete variable domain is DTGVSQNPRHKITKRGQNVTFRCDPISEHNRLYWYRQTLGQGPEFLTYFQNEAQLEKSRLLSDRFSAERPKGSFSTLEIQRTEQGDSAMYLCASSLAGIGSYEQYFGPGTRLTVT.

This chain links TRBV2 with TRBJ2-7; D gene uncertain. CDR3 size: 12 residues. The germline V and J ends were trimmed by 7 bases and 4 bases, with 11 bases remaining between them. The germline V gene encodes CDR1 SNHLY and CDR2 FYNNEI. CDR3 in DNA: TGTGCCAGCATTAAGTCCACTTACGAGCAGTACTTC. Its translation: CASIKSTYEQYF. The full variable domain, completed using reference TRBV2 and TRBJ2-7, is EPEVTQTPSHQVTQMGQEVILRCVPISNHLYFYWYRQILGQKVEFLVSFYNNEISEKSEIFDDQFSVERPDGSNFTLKIRSTKLEDSAMYFCASIKSTYEQYFGPGTRLTVT.

This chain uses TRBV13 with TRBJ2-7, with TRBD2 identical over 12 bases. V lost 6 bases to trimming and J lost 1 base; unmatched junction nucleotides: 7. CDR3 length: 16 residues. Germline V gene lookup returns CDR1 PRHDT and CDR2 FYEKMQ (reference sequence). The DNA of the CDR3 is TGTGCCAGCAGGACTACTAGCGGGGGGATGTCCTACGAGCAGTACTTC. It encodes CASRTTSGGMSYEQYF.

This clone was detected only once. The rearrangement joins TRBV9 to TRBJ2-5; 10 nucleotides align to TRBD2. The length of the CDR3 is 15 residues. Germline assignment: CDR1 SGDLS and CDR2 YYNGEE. Germline trimming cut 4 bases from V and 3 bases from J; bases unmatched to any gene: 6. CDR3 protein: CASSITGTSEETQYF. The CDR3 coding sequence is TGTGCCAGCAGCATAACCGGGACTAGCGAAGAGACCCAGTACTTC.

The chain combines TRBV6-6 with TRBJ1-4; D may be TRBD1 (6 bases). V was cut by 7 bases and J by 5 bases, with 11 bases left in between. Looked up from germline, CDR1 is MNHNY and CDR2 is SVGAGI (reference sequence). This CDR3 spans 13 amino acids. In DNA form, the CDR3 reads TGTGCCAGCACGTCAGGGGAAAATGAAAAACTGTTTTTT. Translated, it gives CASTSGENEKLFF.

The CDR3 nucleotides are TGCGCCAGCAGCCCATGGGGAGGGACATTAGGCACTGAAGCTTTCTTT. Amino acids: CASSPWGGTLGTEAFF. The V gene is TRBV5-1, the J gene TRBJ1-1, with D possibly being TRBD1 (6 bases). The V end was cut by 4 bases, the J end by 4 bases, with 20 bases between. CDR3 length: 16 amino acids. Per germline, CDR1 SGHRS and CDR2 YFSETQ.

This clone was observed a handful of times. The V gene is TRBV21-1, the J gene TRBJ2-2; the listed D gene, TRBD1, was not tested against the DNA. TRBV21-1 is classified as a pseudogene. This CDR3 is 13 amino acids long. For the CDR3, the DNA is TGTGCCAGCAGCAACTGGGGGCCCGGGGAGCTGTTTTTT. This codes for CASSNWGPGELFF.

The CDR3: CASSSGQGVNEQFF. The CDR3 coding sequence is TGTGCCAGCAGCTCCGGACAGGGGGTCAATGAGCAGTTCTTC. The chain has TRBV9 and TRBJ2-1; 10 nucleotides agree with TRBD1. This CDR3 is 14 amino acids long. Losses at the gene ends were 4 bases for V and 6 bases for J; bases not matched to a gene: 4. The germline V gene encodes CDR1 SGDLS and CDR2 YYNGEE.

The chain couples TRBV18 to TRBJ2-2; 7 nucleotides line up with TRBD1. Germline loops: CDR1 KGHSH, CDR2 LQKENI. The length of the CDR3 is 14 residues. The J segment lost 5 bases and the V segment lost 5 bases, leaving 5 bases of the junction unmatched. The CDR3 sequence is CASSDQGETGELFF. The CDR3 DNA reads TGTGCCAGCTCAGACCAGGGGGAGACCGGGGAGCTGTTTTTT. Using reference TRBV18 and TRBJ2-2 for the parts outside the CDR3, the full variable domain is NAGVMQNPRHLVRRRGQEARLRCSPMKGHSHVYWYRQLPEEGLKFMVYLQKENIIDESGMPKERFSAEFPKEGPSILRIQQVVRGDSAAYFCASSDQGETGELFFGEGSRLTVL.

This clone was observed a handful of times. V usage is TRBV6-1 and J usage is TRBJ2-7, with 11 bases lining up with TRBD2. Per germline, CDR1 MNHNS and CDR2 SASEGT. V lost 2 bases to trimming and J lost 2 bases; unmatched junction nucleotides: 2. The CDR3 totals 15 residues. The CDR3 region is CASSETSGGTYEQYF. In DNA, the CDR3 is TGTGCCAGCAGTGAAACTAGCGGGGGAACCTACGAGCAGTACTTC.